This T cell receptor (beta chain) was found in a study of blood T cell repertoires in COVID-19. For the study at large: From the United States, Italy and Spain came samples of acute and convalescent COVID-19. The cDNA or gDNA used as material had been derived from T cells, B-cell-depleted T cells, or PBMCs.

The CDR3 covers 16 residues. Trimming cost V 1 base and J 1 base, with 14 bases left between them. The V gene's germline CDR1 is SGHTA and CDR2 FQGNSA. In the original analysis: Counts of nucleated cells, estimated from reference gene primer amplification, were obtained. Only in-frame clones appear in the TCRdb table, and some are missing; sequencing was by immunoSEQ multiplex PCR. D and trimming come from the DNA, and the V and J calls and clone size come from that table. The table records approximately 100,000 clones, roughly 79% of them present only once. This TCR derives from a human donor in a cohort sampled during active COVID-19. The source material was peripheral blood. The chain is built from TRBV7-2 and TRBJ2-7; D not resolved. For the CDR3, the DNA is TGTGCCAGCAGCTTAGGGATGGCGGCCACTTCCTACGAGCAGTACTTC. It specifies CASSLGMAATSYEQYF.